The TCR beta chain described here comes from a study of blood T cells in healthy people across ages. Then a second PCR, running roughly 7 to 12 cycles, was carried out with a sample-barcoded 5' primer and a J-beta primer mix. With 12 random nucleotides, a template-switch adaptor tagged each individual cDNA molecule. One entry per CDR3 protein, called by TCRdb with MiXCR from the 5' RACE reads. The table shows about 1.1 million distinct CDR3 sequences, with 35% to 40% occurring only once. Study-wide points: Among T cells, TCR beta diversity per million cells dropped roughly linearly as age rose.

Deletions cut 0 bases from V and 7 bases from J, with 12 bases between. Looked up from germline, CDR1 is LGHDT and CDR2 is YNNKEL (reference sequence). CDR3 size: 14 residues. This clonotype has just one count. As yet, its antigen is unknown. The chain carries TRBV3-1 and TRBJ1-2, with no clear D. Specimen: blood. This TCR was sampled from a man between 18 and 29 years old in good health. For the CDR3, the DNA is TGTGCCAGCAGCCAAGATATGAGGGAACTTGGCTACACCTTC. It codes for CASSQDMRELGYTF.